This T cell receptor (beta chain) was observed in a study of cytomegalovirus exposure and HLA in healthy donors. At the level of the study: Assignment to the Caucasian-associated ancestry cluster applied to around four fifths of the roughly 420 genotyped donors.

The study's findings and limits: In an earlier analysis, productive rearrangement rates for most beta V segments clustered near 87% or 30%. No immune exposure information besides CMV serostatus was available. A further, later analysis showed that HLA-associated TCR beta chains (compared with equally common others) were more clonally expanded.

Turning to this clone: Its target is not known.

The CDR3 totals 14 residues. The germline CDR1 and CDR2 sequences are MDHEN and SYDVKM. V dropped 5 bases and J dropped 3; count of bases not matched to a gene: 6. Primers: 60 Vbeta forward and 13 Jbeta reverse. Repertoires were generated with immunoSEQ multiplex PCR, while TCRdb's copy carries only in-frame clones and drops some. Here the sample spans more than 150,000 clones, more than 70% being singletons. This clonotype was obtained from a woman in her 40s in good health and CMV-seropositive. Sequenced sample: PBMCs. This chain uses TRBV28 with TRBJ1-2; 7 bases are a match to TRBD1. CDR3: CASSAGGRYYGYTF. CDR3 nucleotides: TGTGCCAGCAGTGCAGGGGGTAGGTACTATGGCTACACCTTC.